The clone carrying this T cell receptor beta chain was found a few times. As yet, its antigen is unknown. The data originate from a study of OX40 agonist ivuxolimab in advanced cancers. Study-wide results and caveats: At doses 0.1 to 3.0 mg/kg, CD4+ and CD8+ clones expanded.

Patients were excluded for autoimmune disease history or systemic immunosuppression. Baseline was the first blood sampling point, followed by cycle 4 day 1 and cycle 7 day 1. Trimming cost V 8 bases and J 2 bases, with 16 bases left between them. This CDR3 is built from 14 residues. Looked up from germline, CDR1 is LNHDA and CDR2 is SQIVND (reference sequence). TCRdb keeps only in-frame clones here, not all; method: immunoSEQ multiplex PCR. The sample yields tens of thousands of clones, 65% to 90% seen once. The clonotype was recovered from an adult with an advanced solid tumor such as melanoma, head and neck, liver or kidney cancer. The chain uses TRBV19 and TRBJ2-7; the D gene is possibly TRBD1 (6 bases). Material: CD4+ or CD8+ T cells sorted from blood, obtained in a trial of the OX40 agonist ivuxolimab. The CDR3 DNA reads TGTGCCAGTTCCCTGGGGGCGGCTACCTACGAGCAGTACTTC. Protein sequence: CASSLGAATYEQYF.